This entry is about one TCR beta chain. These data belong to a study of T cells expressing NK-cell markers. Across the whole study: Underlying the TCR beta repertoires were sorted CD3+CD56+NKG2C+, CD3+CD56+NKG2C- and CD3+CD56-NKG2C+ T cells.

TCR beta libraries carry UMIs added by 5'RACE template switching. With the 5' RACE reads reprocessed, TCRdb shows one record per CDR3 protein and no DNA. Its clone listing holds 500,000 to 700,000 distinct CDR3 sequences. The CDR3 length is 15 residues. Looked up from germline, CDR1 is SEHNR and CDR2 is FQNEAQ (reference sequence). The chain has TRBV7-9 and TRBJ2-3; there is no DNA to check the TCRdb D call of TRBD2. The sequenced sample consisted of blood T cells: a sorted CD56 or NKG2C T cell subset, CD4+ or CD8+ T cells, or bulk PBMC T cells (not recorded which). This TCR was sampled from a young man in good health. The CDR3 here is CASPRDSGMADTQYF.